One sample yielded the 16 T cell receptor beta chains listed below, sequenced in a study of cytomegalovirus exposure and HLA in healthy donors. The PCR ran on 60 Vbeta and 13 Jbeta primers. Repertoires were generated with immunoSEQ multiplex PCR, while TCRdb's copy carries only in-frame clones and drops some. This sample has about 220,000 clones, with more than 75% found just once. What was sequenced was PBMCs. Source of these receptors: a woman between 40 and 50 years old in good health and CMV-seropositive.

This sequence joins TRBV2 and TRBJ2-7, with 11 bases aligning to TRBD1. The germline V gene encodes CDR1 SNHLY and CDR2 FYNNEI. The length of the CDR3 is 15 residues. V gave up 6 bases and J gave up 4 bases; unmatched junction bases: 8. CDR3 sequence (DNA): TGTGCCAGCAGGCCACGGGACAGGGGGAGGTACGAGCAGTACTTC. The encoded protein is CASRPRDRGRYEQYF.

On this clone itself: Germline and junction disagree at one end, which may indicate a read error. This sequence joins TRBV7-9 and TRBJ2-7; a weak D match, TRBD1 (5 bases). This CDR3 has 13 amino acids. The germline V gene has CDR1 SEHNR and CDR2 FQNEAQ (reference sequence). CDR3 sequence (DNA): TGTTCCAGCAGCTTAAGGCGGCAGGGCGAGCAGTACTTC. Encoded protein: CSSSLRRQGEQYF.

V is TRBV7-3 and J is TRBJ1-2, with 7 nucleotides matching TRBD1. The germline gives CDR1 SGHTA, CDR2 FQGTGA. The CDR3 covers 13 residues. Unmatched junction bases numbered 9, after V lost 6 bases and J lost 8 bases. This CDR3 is CASRKGALLGYTF. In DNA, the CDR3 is TGTGCCAGCAGAAAGGGGGCATTGTTGGGCTACACCTTC.

The CDR3 loop reads CASSTYTGGSNYGYTF. In nucleotides, the CDR3 is TGTGCCAGCAGCACCTACACAGGGGGGTCTAACTATGGCTACACCTTC. The chain carries TRBV7-2 and TRBJ1-2; 8 bases are shared with TRBD1. V shed 5 bases, J shed 0 bases, and the junction held 8 bases outside the gene matches. Germline CDR1 reads SGHTA; CDR2 reads FQGNSA. The length of the CDR3 is 16 residues.

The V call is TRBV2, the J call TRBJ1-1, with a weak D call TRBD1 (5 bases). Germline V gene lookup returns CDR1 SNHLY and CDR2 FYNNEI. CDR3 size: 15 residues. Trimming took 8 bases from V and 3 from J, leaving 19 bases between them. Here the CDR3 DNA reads TGTGCCAGCCGGACGCGCGGGGCTCGAGACACTGAAGCTTTCTTT. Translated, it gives CASRTRGARDTEAFF.

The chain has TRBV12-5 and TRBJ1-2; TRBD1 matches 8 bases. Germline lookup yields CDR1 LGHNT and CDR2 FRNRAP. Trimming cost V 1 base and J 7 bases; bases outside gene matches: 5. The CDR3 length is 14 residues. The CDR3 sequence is CASGLGDRTAGYTF. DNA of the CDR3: TGTGCTAGTGGTTTGGGGGACAGGACTGCTGGCTACACCTTC. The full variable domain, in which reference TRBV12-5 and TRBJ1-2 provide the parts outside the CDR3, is DARVTQTPRHKVTEMGQEVTMRCQPILGHNTVFWYRQTMMQGLELLAYFRNRAPLDDSGMPKDRFSAEMPDATLATLKIQPSEPRDSAVYFCASGLGDRTAGYTFGSGTRLTVV.

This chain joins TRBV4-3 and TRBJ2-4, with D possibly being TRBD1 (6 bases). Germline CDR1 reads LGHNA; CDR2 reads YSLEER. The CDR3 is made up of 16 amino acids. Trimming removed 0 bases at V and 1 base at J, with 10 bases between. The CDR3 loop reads CASSQEAGQAKNIQYF. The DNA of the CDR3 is TGCGCCAGCAGCCAAGAAGCAGGACAGGCCAAAAACATTCAGTACTTC.

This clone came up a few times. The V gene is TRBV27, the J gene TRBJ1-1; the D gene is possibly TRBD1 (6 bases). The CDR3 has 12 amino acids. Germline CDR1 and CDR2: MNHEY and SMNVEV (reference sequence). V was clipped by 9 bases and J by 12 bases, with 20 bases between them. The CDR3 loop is CASFRRTGQTFF. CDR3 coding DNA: TGTGCCAGTTTCCGCCGGACGGGACAAACTTTCTTT.

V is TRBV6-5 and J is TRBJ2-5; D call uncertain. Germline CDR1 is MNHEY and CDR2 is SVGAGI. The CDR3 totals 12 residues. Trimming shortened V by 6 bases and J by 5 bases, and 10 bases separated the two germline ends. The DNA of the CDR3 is TGTGCCAGCAGCTATTCTAGGGAGACCCAGTACTTC. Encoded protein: CASSYSRETQYF.

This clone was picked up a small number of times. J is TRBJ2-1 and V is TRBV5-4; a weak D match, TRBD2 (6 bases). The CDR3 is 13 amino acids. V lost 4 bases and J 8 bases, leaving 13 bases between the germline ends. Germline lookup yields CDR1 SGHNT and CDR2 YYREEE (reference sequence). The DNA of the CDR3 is TGTGCCAGCAGCCAGGGACTCCGGGATGAGCAGTTCTTC. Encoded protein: CASSQGLRDEQFF.

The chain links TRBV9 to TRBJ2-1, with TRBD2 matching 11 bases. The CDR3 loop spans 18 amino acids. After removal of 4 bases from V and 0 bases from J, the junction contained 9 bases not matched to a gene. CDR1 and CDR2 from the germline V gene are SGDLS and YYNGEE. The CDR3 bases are TGTGCCAGCAGCCTCTTCGGGACTAGCGGTATCTCCTACAATGAGCAGTTCTTC. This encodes CASSLFGTSGISYNEQFF.

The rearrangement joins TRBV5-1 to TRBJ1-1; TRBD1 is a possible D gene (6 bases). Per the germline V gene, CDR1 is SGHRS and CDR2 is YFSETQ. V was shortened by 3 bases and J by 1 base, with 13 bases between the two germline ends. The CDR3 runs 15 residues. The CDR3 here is CASSYWDTSNTEAFF. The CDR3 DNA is TGCGCCAGCAGCTATTGGGACACATCGAACACTGAAGCTTTCTTT. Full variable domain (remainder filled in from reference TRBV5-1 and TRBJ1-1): KAGVTQTPRYLIKTRGQQVTLSCSPISGHRSVSWYQQTPGQGLQFLFEYFSETQRNKGNFPGRFSGRQFSNSRSEMNVSTLELGDSALYLCASSYWDTSNTEAFFGQGTRLTVV.

The CDR3 DNA sequence: TGCGCCAGCGGGACAGGGACTAACTATGGCTACACCTTC. It is translated as CASGTGTNYGYTF. The chain is built from TRBV5-1 and TRBJ1-2; 9 bases align to TRBD1. V lost 7 bases, J lost 0 bases, and 1 base stayed unmatched. CDR1 SGHRS and CDR2 YFSETQ come from the germline V gene. The CDR3 extends over 13 amino acids. The variable domain in full, completed from reference TRBV5-1 and TRBJ1-2, reads KAGVTQTPRYLIKTRGQQVTLSCSPISGHRSVSWYQQTPGQGLQFLFEYFSETQRNKGNFPGRFSGRQFSNSRSEMNVSTLELGDSALYLCASGTGTNYGYTFGSGTRLTVV.

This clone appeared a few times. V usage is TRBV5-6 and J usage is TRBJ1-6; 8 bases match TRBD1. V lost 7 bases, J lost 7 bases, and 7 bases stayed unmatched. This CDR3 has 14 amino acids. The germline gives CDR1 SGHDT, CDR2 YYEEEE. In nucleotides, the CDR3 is TGTGCCAGCCGTACAGACAGGGGAAATTCACCCCTCCACTTT. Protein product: CASRTDRGNSPLHF. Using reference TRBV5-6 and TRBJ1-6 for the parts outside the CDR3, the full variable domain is DAGVTQSPTHLIKTRGQQVTLRCSPKSGHDTVSWYQQALGQGPQFIFQYYEEEERQRGNFPDRFSGHQFPNYSSELNVNALLLGDSALYLCASRTDRGNSPLHFGNGTRLTVT.

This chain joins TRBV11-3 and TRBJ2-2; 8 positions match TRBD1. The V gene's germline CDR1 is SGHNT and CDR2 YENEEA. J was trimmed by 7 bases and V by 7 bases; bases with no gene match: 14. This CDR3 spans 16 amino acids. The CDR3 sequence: CASTSTEQGAFGELFF. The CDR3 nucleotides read TGTGCCAGCACCTCAACAGAGCAGGGGGCGTTCGGGGAGCTGTTTTTT. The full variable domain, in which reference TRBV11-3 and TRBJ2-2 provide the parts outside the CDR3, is EAGVVQSPRYKIIEKKQPVAFWCNPISGHNTLYWYLQNLGQGPELLIRYENEEAVDDSQLPKDRFSAERLKGVDSTLKIQPAELGDSAVYLCASTSTEQGAFGELFFGEGSRLTVL.

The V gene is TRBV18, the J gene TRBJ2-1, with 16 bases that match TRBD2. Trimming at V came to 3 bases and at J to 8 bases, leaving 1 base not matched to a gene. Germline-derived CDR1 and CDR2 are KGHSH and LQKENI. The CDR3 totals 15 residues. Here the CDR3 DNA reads TGTGCCAGCTCACCGGGACTAGCGGGGGGGCATGAGCAGTTCTTC. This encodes CASSPGLAGGHEQFF.